These T cell receptor beta chains were read from a single sample in a study of cytomegalovirus exposure and HLA in healthy donors. The table came from immunoSEQ multiplex PCR; TCRdb's copy has only in-frame clones and leaves some out. In the table there are 180,000 or so clones, 82% of which are singletons. The sequencing sample was made of PBMCs. These receptors were obtained from a man between 40 and 49 years old in good health and CMV-seronegative. The CDR3 runs from the conserved cysteine through the conserved F or W. The D gene is left open where the match is weak. A clone size is listed for some rows: how often the clone was seen (once, few, many), or a class if it is expanded.

clone size,D gene,V gene,J gene,CDR3 protein,CDR3 DNA
NA,TRBD1,TRBV28,TRBJ1-1,CASSLSAGTDMNTEAFF,TGTGCCAGCAGTTTAAGCGCGGGGACAGATATGAACACTGAAGCTTTCTTT
NA,NA,TRBV5-6,TRBJ1-2,CASSPWGDYGYTF,TGTGCCAGCTCTCCGTGGGGCGACTATGGCTACACCTTC
once,NA,TRBV5-5,TRBJ2-1,CASSLTLYEQFF,TGTGCCAGCAGCTTGACTCTGTATGAGCAGTTCTTC
NA,TRBD2,TRBV5-4,TRBJ2-7,CASSLAGGAREQYF,TGTGCCAGCAGCTTGGCGGGGGGGGCTCGCGAGCAGTACTTC
NA,NA,TRBV6-5,TRBJ1-2,CASSYSEGRRGYTF,TGTGCCAGCAGTTACTCGGAGGGCAGGCGCGGCTACACCTTC
NA,NA,TRBV6-4,TRBJ2-1,CASSPGTGSYNEQFF,TGTGCCAGCAGTCCCGGGACTGGCTCCTACAATGAGCAGTTCTTC
NA,NA,TRBV7-2,TRBJ1-3,CASSLGPDSTIYF,TGTGCCAGCAGCTTAGGGCCGGACTCAACCATATATTTT
few,NA,TRBV5-1,TRBJ2-3,CASSPGGARTDTQYF,TGCGCCAGCAGTCCGGGGGGCGCCCGCACAGATACGCAGTATTTT
NA,TRBD1,TRBV4-1,TRBJ1-2,CASSPQGARGYTF,TGCGCCAGCAGCCCACAGGGGGCGCGGGGCTACACCTTC
NA,NA,TRBV5-1,TRBJ1-3,CASSLDRAGPGNTIYF,TGCGCCAGCAGCTTGGACAGGGCAGGACCTGGAAACACCATATATTTT
NA,NA,TRBV9,TRBJ1-3,CASSEGGFLYF,TGTGCCAGCAGCGAGGGGGGGTTCCTATATTTT
NA,TRBD2,TRBV30,TRBJ2-1,CAWSGTSGNNEQFF,TGTGCCTGGTCCGGGACTAGCGGGAACAATGAGCAGTTCTTC
NA,TRBD2,TRBV5-1,TRBJ2-3,CASSLGLAGVTDTQYF,TGCGCCAGCAGCTTGGGACTAGCGGGAGTCACAGATACGCAGTATTTT
NA,NA,TRBV2,TRBJ1-2,CASNGRAVYGYTF,TGTGCCAGCAATGGCAGGGCCGTCTATGGCTACACCTTC
NA,TRBD2,TRBV4-1,TRBJ2-1,CASSQGLAGGDNEQFF,TGCGCCAGCAGCCAAGGTTTGGCGGGAGGGGACAATGAGCAGTTCTTC
NA,NA,TRBV7-2,TRBJ2-2,CATPTRAGNTGELFF,TGTGCCACCCCGACCCGAGCGGGGAACACCGGGGAGCTGTTTTTT
NA,NA,TRBV19,TRBJ1-6,CASSIGAENNSPLHF,TGTGCCAGTAGTATAGGGGCAGAGAATAATTCACCCCTCCACTTT
NA,TRBD1,TRBV7-2,TRBJ2-7,CASSGPRGPYEQYF,TGTGCCAGCAGCGGGCCAAGGGGGCCCTACGAGCAGTACTTC
NA,NA,TRBV7-2,TRBJ2-7,CASSLGRTSYEQYF,TGTGCCAGCAGCTTAGGCAGGACTTCCTACGAGCAGTACTTC
once,TRBD2,TRBV4-3,TRBJ2-1,CASSQVSLAGGPSSYNEQFF,TGCGCCAGCAGCCAAGTCTCCCTAGCGGGAGGGCCGAGCTCCTACAATGAGCAGTTCTTC
NA,TRBD1,TRBV27,TRBJ2-1,CASSFSGGTGGGEQFF,TGTGCCAGCAGTTTCTCCGGCGGGACAGGGGGCGGCGAGCAGTTCTTC
NA,TRBD1,TRBV2,TRBJ2-7,CASRRIRDSSYEQYF,TGTGCCAGCAGGCGGATTCGGGACAGCTCCTACGAGCAGTACTTC
NA,NA,TRBV19,TRBJ2-1,CASSIDGGHSYNEQFF,TGTGCCAGTAGTATAGACGGAGGCCACTCCTACAATGAGCAGTTCTTC
NA,TRBD1,TRBV5-1,TRBJ1-1,CASHVQGGGVFF,TGCGCCAGCCATGTACAGGGGGGGGGAGTTTTCTTT
once,TRBD2,TRBV11-2,TRBJ2-7,CASSLDLILAGGNYEQYF,TGTGCCAGCAGCTTAGATCTAATCCTAGCGGGAGGGAACTACGAGCAGTACTTC
NA,TRBD2,TRBV5-1,TRBJ2-3,CASSPRTSGDTDTQYF,TGCGCCAGCAGCCCCCGGACTAGCGGGGACACAGATACGCAGTATTTT
NA,NA,TRBV28,TRBJ1-2,CASRPGKLYGYTF,TGTGCCAGCAGACCAGGGAAACTCTATGGCTACACCTTC
NA,NA,TRBV5-1,TRBJ2-7,CASSLAGIGYEQYF,TGCGCCAGCAGCTTGGCCGGGATCGGCTACGAGCAGTACTTC